This T cell receptor (beta chain) was identified in a study of shared clonotypes between healthy human individuals. Germline CDR1 reads LGHNA; CDR2 reads YSLEER. This CDR3 is built from 13 residues. V was shortened by 4 bases and J by 4 bases, with 11 bases between the two germline ends. A note on this clone: Other DNA sequences from this sample encode an identical CDR3 as well.

Selected positively for CCR7 and CD45RO-negative, naive CD8 cells excluded terminally differentiated effector memory CD45RA+ cells. The method was immunoSEQ multiplex PCR; TCRdb's version includes in-frame clones alone and lacks a portion of them. The data hold over 2,000,000 clones, with 93% observed a single time. The specimen sequenced was naive CD8+ T cells from PBMCs. The chain uses TRBV4-3 and TRBJ2-7; possibly TRBD2 for D (7 bases). This sequence was found in a man younger than 30 in good health. Some clones in this sample may be carry-over from other donors' samples. CDR3: CASSPGGGYEQYF. The DNA for the CDR3 is TGCGCCAGCAGCCCGGGGGGCGGGTACGAGCAGTACTTC.